This T cell receptor beta chain emerged from a study of blood T cell repertoires in COVID-19. Study-wide background: COVID-19 samples from acute and convalescent phases originated in the United States, Italy and Spain. From T cells, B-cell-depleted T cells, or PBMCs came the material, which was cDNA or gDNA.

This clone was seen a handful of times. Original methodology: Amplified reference gene primers provided the basis for estimating nucleated cell counts. Data came from immunoSEQ multiplex PCR; TCRdb stores just in-frame clones and leaves some out. V and J calls and clone size come straight from that table; D and trimming were deduced from the DNA. The repertoire holds about 74,000 clones, with 85% to 90% as singletons. Germline values: CDR1 SGHRS, CDR2 YFSETQ. The CDR3 extends over 15 amino acids. Trimming removed 4 bases at V and 7 bases at J, with 21 bases between. Material: peripheral blood. The TCR sequence derives from a woman older than 75 with active or convalescent COVID-19. The chain carries TRBV5-1 and TRBJ2-7; perhaps TRBD2 as D (5 bases). CDR3 sequence reads: CASSAGSDPTSEQYF. The CDR3 region has the DNA TGCGCCAGCAGCGCGGGTTCGGACCCAACTAGTGAGCAGTACTTC. Using reference TRBV5-1 and TRBJ2-7 for the parts outside the CDR3, the full variable domain is KAGVTQTPRYLIKTRGQQVTLSCSPISGHRSVSWYQQTPGQGLQFLFEYFSETQRNKGNFPGRFSGRQFSNSRSEMNVSTLELGDSALYLCASSAGSDPTSEQYFGPGTRLTVT.